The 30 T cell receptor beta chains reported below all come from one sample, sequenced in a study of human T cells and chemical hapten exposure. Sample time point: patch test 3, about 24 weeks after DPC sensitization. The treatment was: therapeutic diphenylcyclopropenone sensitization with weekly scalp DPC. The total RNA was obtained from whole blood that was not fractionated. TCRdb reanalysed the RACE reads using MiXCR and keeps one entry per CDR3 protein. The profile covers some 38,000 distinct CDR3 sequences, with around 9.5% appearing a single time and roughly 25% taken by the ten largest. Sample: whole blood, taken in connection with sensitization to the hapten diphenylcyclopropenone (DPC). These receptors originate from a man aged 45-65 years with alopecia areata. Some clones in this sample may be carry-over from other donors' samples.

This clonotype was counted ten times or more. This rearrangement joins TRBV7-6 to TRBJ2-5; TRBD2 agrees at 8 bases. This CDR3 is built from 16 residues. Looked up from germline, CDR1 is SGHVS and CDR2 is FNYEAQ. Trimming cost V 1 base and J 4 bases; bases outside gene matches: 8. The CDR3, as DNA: TGTGCCAGCAGCTTAGAAGGGACTAGTTCAACAGAGACCCAGTACTTC. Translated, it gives CASSLEGTSSTETQYF. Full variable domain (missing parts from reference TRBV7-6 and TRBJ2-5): GAGVSQSPRYKVTKRGQDVALRCDPISGHVSLYWYRQALGQGPEFLTYFNYEAQQDKSGLPNDRFSAERPEGSISTLTIQRTEQRDSAMYRCASSLEGTSSTETQYFGPGTRLLVL.

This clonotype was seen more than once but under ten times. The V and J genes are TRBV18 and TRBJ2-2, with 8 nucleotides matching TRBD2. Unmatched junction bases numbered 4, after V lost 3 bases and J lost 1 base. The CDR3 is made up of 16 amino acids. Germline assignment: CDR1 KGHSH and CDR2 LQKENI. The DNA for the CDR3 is TGTGCCAGCTCACCTACGGGAGGGATGAACACCGGGGAGCTGTTTTTT. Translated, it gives CASSPTGGMNTGELFF.

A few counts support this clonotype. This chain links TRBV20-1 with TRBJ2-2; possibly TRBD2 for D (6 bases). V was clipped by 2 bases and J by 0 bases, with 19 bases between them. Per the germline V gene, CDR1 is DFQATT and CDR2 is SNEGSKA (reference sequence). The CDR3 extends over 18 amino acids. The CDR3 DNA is TGCAGTGCTAGAAGCTCGGGACTGCCCGCCGCGAACACCGGGGAGCTGTTTTTT. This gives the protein CSARSSGLPAANTGELFF.

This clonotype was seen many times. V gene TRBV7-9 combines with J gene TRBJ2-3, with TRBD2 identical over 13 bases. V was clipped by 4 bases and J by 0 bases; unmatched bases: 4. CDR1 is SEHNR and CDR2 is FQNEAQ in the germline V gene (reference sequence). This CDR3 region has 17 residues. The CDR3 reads CASSWGLAGRSTDTQYF. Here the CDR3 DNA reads TGTGCCAGCAGCTGGGGACTAGCGGGGCGTAGCACAGATACGCAGTATTTT.

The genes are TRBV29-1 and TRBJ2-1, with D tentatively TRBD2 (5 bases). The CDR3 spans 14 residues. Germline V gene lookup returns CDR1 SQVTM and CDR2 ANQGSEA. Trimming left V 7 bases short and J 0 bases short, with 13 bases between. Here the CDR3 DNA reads TGCAGCGGGATCGGACTGAGCTCCTACAATGAGCAGTTCTTC. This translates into CSGIGLSSYNEQFF.

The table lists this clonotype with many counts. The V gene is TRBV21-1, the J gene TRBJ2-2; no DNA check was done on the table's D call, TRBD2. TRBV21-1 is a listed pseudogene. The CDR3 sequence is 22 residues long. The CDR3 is CASTPSGLDGRSGRASTGELFF. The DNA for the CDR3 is TGTGCCAGCACTCCGTCAGGTCTGGATGGAAGGAGCGGGAGGGCCAGTACCGGGGAGCTGTTTTTT.

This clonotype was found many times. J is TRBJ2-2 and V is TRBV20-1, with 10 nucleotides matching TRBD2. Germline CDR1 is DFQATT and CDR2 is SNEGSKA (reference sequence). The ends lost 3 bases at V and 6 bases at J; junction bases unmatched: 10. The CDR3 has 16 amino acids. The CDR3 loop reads CSASSSGSGHAGELFF. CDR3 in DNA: TGCAGTGCTAGTTCTAGCGGGAGCGGTCATGCCGGGGAGCTGTTTTTT.

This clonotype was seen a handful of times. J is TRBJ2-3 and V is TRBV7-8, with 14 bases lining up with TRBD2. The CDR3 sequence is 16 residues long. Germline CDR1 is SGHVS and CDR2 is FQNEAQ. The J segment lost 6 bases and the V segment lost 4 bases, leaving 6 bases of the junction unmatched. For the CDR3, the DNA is TGTGCCAGCAGCTCGACTAGCGGGAGGGCCTCGGATACGCAGTATTTT. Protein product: CASSSTSGRASDTQYF.

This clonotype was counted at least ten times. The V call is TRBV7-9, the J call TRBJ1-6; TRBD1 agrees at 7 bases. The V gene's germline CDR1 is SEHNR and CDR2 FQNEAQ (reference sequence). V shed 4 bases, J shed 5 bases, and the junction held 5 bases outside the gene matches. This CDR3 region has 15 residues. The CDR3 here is CASSSDRPHNSPLHF. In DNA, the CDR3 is TGTGCCAGCAGCTCGGACAGGCCCCATAATTCACCCCTCCACTTT.

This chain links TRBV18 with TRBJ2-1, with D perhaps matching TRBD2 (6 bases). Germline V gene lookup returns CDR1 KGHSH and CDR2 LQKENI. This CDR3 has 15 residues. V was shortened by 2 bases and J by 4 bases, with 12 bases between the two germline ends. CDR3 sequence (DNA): TGTGCCAGCTCACCAGGGGGGAGACAGTACAATGAGCAGTTCTTC. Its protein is CASSPGGRQYNEQFF.

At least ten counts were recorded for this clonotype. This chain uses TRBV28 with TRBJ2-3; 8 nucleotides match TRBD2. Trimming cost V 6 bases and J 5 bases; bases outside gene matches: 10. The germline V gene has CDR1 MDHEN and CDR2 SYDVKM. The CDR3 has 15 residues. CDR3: CASSSEGAGEDTQYF. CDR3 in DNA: TGTGCCAGCAGCTCCGAGGGAGCGGGAGAAGATACGCAGTATTTT. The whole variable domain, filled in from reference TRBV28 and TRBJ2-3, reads DVKVTQSSRYLVKRTGEKVFLECVQDMDHENMFWYRQDPGLGLRLIYFSYDVKMKEKGDIPEGYSVSREKKERFSLILESASTNQTSMYLCASSSEGAGEDTQYFGPGTRLTVL.

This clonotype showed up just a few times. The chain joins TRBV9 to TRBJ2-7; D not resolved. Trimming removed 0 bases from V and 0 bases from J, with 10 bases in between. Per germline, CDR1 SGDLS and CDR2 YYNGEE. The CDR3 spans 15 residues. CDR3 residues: CASSVGVLRSYEQYF. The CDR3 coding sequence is TGTGCCAGCAGCGTAGGGGTCTTGCGCTCCTACGAGCAGTACTTC.

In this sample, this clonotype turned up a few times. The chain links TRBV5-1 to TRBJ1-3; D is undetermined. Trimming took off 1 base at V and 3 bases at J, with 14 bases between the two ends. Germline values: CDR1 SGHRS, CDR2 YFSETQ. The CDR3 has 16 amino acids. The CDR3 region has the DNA TGCGCCAGCAGCTTGCCAGGAGCGCTCGATGGAAACACCATATATTTT. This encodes CASSLPGALDGNTIYF.

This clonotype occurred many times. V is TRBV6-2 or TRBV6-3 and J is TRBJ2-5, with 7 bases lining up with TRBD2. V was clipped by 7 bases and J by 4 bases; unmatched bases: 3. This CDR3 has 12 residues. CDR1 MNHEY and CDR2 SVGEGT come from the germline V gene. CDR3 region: CASTSGRETQYF. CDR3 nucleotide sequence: TGTGCCAGCACTAGCGGCCGAGAGACCCAGTACTTC.

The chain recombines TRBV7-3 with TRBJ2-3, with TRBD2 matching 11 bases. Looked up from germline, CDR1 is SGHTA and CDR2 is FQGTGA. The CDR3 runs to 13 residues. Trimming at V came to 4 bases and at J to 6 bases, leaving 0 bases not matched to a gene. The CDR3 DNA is TGTGCCAGCAGCTCTAGCGGGAGGGATACGCAGTATTTT. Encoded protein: CASSSSGRDTQYF.

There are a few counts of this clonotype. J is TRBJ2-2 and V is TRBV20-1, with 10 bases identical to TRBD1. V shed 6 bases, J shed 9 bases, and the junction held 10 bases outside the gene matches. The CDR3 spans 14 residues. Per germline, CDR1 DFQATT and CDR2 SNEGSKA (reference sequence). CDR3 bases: TGCAGTGCCCCCCGGGACAGGGGAGCGCGGGAGCTGTTTTTT. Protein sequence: CSAPRDRGARELFF.

CDR3 bases: TGCAGCGCAGGGGGCAGGTACGAGCAGTACTTC. Its protein product is CSAGGRYEQYF. The rearrangement joins TRBV29-1 to TRBJ2-7, with 8 positions matching TRBD1. V lost 7 bases and J lost 4; bases outside the gene matches: 3. Germline V gene data show CDR1 as SQVTM and CDR2 as ANQGSEA. The CDR3 has 11 residues.

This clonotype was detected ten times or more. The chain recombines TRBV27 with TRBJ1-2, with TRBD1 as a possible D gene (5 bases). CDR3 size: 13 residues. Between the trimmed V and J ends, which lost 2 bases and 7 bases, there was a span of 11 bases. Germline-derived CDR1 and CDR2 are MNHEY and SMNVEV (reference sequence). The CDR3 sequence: CASSLAGFGGYTF. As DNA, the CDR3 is TGTGCCAGCAGTTTAGCAGGGTTTGGTGGCTACACCTTC.

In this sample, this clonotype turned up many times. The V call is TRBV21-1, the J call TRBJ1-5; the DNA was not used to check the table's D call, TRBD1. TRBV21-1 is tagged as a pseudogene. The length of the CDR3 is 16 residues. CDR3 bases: TGTGCCAGCAGGGGATCCCGGGACAGCCCCAATCAGCCCCAGCATTTT. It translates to CASRGSRDSPNQPQHF.

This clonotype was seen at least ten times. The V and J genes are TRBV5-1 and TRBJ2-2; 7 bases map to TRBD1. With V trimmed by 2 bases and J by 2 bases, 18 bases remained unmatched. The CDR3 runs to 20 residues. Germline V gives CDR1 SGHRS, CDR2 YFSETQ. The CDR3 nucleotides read TGCGCCAGCAGCTTAGAGGGGGCCACGAATTCCGGGTTAAACACCGGGGAGCTGTTTTTT. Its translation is CASSLEGATNSGLNTGELFF.

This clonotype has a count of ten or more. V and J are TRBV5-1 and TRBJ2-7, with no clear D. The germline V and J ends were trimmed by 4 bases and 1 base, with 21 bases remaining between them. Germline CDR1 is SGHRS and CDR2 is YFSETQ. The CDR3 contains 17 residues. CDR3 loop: CASSPTPSGWGSYEQYF. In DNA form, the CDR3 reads TGCGCCAGCAGCCCCACTCCTTCCGGTTGGGGATCCTACGAGCAGTACTTC. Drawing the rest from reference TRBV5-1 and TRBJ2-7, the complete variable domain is KAGVTQTPRYLIKTRGQQVTLSCSPISGHRSVSWYQQTPGQGLQFLFEYFSETQRNKGNFPGRFSGRQFSNSRSEMNVSTLELGDSALYLCASSPTPSGWGSYEQYFGPGTRLTVT.

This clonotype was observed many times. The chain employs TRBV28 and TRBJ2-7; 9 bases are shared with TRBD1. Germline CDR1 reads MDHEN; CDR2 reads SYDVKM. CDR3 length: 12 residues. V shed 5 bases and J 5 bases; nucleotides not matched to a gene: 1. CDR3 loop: CASSRQGDEQYF. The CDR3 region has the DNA TGTGCCAGCAGTAGACAGGGGGACGAGCAGTACTTC.

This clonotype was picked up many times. CDR3 sequence: CSANRGLAQQETQYF. In nucleotides, the CDR3 is TGCAGTGCTAACCGTGGACTAGCCCAACAAGAGACCCAGTACTTC. The chain carries TRBV20-1 and TRBJ2-5; 8 nucleotides match TRBD2. J was trimmed by 2 bases and V by 4 bases; bases with no gene match: 9. CDR3 length: 15 amino acids. CDR1 is DFQATT and CDR2 is SNEGSKA in the germline V gene (reference sequence).

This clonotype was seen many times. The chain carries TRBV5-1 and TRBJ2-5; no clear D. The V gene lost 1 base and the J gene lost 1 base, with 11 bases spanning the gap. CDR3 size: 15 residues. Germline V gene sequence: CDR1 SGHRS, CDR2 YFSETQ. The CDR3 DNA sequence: TGCGCCAGCAGCTTGAGATCCGGAACCCAAGAGACCCAGTACTTC. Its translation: CASSLRSGTQETQYF.

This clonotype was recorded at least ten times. CDR3 amino acids: CASSLASGTGELFF. The DNA of the CDR3 is TGTGCCAGCAGCTTAGCTTCGGGGACCGGGGAGCTGTTTTTT. This rearrangement joins TRBV7-2 to TRBJ2-2; possible D gene TRBD2, 5 bases. This CDR3 is built from 14 residues. CDR1 and CDR2 (germline): SGHTA, FQGNSA. Trimming pared 0 bases from V and 5 bases from J, leaving 7 bases between.

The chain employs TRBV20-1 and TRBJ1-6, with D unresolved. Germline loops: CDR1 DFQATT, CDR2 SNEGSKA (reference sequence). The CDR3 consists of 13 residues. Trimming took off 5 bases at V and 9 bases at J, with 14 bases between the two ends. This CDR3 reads CSAFPQSGSPLHF. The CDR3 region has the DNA TGCAGTGCTTTCCCGCAAAGTGGTTCACCCCTCCACTTT.

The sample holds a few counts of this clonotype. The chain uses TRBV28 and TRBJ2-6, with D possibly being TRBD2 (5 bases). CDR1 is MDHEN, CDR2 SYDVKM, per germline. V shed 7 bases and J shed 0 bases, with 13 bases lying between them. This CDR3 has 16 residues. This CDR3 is CASTGFGSSGANVLTF. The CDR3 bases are TGTGCCAGCACAGGATTTGGGAGCTCTGGGGCCAACGTCCTGACTTTC.

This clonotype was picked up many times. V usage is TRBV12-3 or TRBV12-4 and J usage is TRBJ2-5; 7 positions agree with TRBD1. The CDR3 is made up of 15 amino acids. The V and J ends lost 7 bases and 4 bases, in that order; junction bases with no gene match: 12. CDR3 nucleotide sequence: TGTGCCAGCACCCAGGGAAGGGGGCGCTTAGAGACCCAGTACTTC. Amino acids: CASTQGRGRLETQYF.

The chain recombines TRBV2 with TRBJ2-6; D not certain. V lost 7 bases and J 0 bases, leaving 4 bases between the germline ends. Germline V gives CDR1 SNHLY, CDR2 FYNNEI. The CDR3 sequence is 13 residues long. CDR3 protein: CASKNSGANVLTF. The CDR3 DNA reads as TGTGCCAGCAAGAACTCTGGGGCCAACGTCCTGACTTTC.

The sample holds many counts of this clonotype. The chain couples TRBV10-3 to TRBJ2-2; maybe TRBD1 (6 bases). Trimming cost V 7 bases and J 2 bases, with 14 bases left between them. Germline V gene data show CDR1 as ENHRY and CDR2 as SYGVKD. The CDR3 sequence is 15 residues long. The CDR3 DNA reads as TGTGCCATCACACAGGGAGACCTCAACACCGGGGAGCTGTTTTTT. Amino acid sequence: CAITQGDLNTGELFF.